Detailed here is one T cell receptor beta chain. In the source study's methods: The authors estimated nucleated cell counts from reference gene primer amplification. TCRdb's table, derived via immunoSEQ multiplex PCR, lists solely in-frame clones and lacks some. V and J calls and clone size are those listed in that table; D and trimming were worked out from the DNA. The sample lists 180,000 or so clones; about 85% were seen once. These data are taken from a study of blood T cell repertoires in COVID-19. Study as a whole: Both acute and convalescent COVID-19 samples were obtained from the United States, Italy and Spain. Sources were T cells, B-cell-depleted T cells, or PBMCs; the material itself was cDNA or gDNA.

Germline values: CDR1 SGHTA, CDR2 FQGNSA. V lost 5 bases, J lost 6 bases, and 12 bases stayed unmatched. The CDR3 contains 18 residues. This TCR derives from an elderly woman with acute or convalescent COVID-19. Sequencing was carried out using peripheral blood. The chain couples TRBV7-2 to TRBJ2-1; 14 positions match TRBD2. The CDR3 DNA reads TGTGCCAGCAGCCCGGATACCGGGACTAGCGGGAGAGTCAATGAGCAGTTCTTC. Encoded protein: CASSPDTGTSGRVNEQFF.